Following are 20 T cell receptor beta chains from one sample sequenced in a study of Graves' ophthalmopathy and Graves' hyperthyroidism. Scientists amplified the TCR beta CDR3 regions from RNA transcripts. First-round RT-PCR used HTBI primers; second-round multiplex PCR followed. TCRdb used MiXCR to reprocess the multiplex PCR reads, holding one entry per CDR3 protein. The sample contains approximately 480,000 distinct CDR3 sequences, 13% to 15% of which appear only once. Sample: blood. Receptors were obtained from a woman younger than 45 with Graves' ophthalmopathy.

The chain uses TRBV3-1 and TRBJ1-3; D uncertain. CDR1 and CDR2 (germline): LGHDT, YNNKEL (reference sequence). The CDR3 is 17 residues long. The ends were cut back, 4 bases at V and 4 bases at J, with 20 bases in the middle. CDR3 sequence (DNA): TGTGCCAGCAGCCCCTACGGCCTCTACTCTTTGGGAAACACCATATATTTT. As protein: CASSPYGLYSLGNTIYF.

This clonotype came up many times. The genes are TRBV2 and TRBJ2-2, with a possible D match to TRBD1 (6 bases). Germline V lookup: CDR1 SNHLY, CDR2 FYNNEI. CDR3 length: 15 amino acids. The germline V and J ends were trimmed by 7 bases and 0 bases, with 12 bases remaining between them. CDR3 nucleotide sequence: TGTGCCAGCACTGACAGGACCTCGAACACCGGGGAGCTGTTTTTT. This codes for CASTDRTSNTGELFF. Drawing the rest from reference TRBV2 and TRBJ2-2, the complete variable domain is EPEVTQTPSHQVTQMGQEVILRCVPISNHLYFYWYRQILGQKVEFLVSFYNNEISEKSEIFDDQFSVERPDGSNFTLKIRSTKLEDSAMYFCASTDRTSNTGELFFGEGSRLTVL.

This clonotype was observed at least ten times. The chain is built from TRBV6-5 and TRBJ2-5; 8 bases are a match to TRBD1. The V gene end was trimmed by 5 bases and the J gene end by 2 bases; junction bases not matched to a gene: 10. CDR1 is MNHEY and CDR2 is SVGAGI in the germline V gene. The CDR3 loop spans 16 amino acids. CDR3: CASSRETGGLQETQYF. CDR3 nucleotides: TGTGCCAGCAGTAGGGAAACAGGGGGTCTTCAAGAGACCCAGTACTTC.

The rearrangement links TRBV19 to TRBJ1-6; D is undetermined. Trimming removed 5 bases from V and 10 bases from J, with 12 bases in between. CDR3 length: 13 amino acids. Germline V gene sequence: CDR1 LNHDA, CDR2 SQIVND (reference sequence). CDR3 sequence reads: CASSDREQSPLHF. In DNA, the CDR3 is TGTGCCAGTAGTGACCGGGAGCAATCACCCCTCCACTTT.

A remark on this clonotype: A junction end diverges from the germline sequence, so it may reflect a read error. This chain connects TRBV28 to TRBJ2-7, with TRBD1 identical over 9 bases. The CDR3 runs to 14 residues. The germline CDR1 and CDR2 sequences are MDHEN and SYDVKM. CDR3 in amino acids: CASTTDRGLYEQCF. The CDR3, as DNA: TGTGCCAGCACAACGGACAGGGGTTTGTACGAGCAGTGCTTC.

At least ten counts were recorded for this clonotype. The CDR3 reads CASSQSSGNEQYF. The CDR3 nucleotides are TGTGCCAGCAGCCAATCCTCCGGAAACGAGCAGTACTTC. The chain is built from TRBV14 and TRBJ2-7; no firm D call. CDR1 and CDR2 (germline): SGHDN, FVKESK. V was cut by 2 bases and J by 5 bases, with 10 bases left in between. The CDR3 totals 13 residues.

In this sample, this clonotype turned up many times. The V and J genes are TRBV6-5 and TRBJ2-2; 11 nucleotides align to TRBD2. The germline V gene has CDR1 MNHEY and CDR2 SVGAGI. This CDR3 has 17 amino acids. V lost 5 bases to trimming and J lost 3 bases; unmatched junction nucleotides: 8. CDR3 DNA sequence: TGTGCCAGCAGTATACTAGCGGGGGATGCGGACACCGGGGAGCTGTTTTTT. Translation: CASSILAGDADTGELFF.

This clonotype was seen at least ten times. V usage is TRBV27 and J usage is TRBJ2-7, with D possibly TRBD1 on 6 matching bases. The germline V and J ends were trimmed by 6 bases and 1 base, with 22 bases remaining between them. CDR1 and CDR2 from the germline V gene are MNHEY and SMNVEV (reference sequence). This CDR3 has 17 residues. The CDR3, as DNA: TGTGCCAGCAGGCTCCCGGTCCCCGGGACATATTCCTACGAGCAGTACTTC. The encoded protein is CASRLPVPGTYSYEQYF.

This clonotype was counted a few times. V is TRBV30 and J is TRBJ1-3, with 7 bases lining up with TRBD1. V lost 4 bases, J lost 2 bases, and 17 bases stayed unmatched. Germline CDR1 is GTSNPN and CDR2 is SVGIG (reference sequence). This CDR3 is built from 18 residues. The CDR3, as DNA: TGTGCCTGGACGGTACTGGGGAACCACAGGGGACCTGGAAACACCATATATTTT. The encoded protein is CAWTVLGNHRGPGNTIYF.

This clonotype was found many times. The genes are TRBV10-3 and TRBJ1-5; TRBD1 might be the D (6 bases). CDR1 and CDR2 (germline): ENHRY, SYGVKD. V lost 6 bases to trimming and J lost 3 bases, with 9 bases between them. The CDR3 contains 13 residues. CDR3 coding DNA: TGTGCCATCAGGGGACACCTCAATCAGCCCCAGCATTTT. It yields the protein CAIRGHLNQPQHF.

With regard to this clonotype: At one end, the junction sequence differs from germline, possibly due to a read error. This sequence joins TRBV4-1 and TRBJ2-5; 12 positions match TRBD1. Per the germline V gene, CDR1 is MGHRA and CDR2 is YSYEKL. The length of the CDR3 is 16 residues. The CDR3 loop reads CASSRSRDRGQEIQYF. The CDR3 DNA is TGCGCCAGCAGCCGCTCCCGGGACAGGGGGCAAGAGATCCAGTACTTC.

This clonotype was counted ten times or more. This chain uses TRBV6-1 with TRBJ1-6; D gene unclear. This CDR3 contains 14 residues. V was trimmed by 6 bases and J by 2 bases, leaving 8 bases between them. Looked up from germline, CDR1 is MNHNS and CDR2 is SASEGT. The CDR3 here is CASRSDAYNSPLHF. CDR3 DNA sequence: TGTGCCAGCAGGTCGGACGCCTATAATTCACCCCTCCACTTT.

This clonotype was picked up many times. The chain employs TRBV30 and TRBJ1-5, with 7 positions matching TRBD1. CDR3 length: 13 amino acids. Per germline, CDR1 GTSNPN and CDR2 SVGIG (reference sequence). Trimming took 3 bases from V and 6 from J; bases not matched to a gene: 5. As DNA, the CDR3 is TGTGCCTGGAGCCGACAGGGAACTCAGCCCCAGCATTTT. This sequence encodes CAWSRQGTQPQHF.

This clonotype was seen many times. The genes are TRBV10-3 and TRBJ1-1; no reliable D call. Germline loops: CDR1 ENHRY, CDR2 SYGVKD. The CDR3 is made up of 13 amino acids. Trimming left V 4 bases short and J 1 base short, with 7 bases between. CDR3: CAISGERNTEAFF. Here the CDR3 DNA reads TGTGCCATCAGTGGTGAGAGGAACACTGAAGCTTTCTTT.

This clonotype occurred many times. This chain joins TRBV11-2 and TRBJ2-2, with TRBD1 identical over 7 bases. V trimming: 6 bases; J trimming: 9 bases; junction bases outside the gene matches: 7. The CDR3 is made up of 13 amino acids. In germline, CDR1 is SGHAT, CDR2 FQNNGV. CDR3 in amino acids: CASSFRGRWELFF. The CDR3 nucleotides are TGTGCCAGCAGTTTTAGGGGGCGGTGGGAGCTGTTTTTT.

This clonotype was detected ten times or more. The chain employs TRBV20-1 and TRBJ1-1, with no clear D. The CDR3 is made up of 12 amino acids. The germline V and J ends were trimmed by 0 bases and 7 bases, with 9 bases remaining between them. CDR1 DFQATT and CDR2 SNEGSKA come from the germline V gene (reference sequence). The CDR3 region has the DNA TGCAGTGCTAGAGATAGACACTATGAAGCTTTCTTT. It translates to CSARDRHYEAFF.

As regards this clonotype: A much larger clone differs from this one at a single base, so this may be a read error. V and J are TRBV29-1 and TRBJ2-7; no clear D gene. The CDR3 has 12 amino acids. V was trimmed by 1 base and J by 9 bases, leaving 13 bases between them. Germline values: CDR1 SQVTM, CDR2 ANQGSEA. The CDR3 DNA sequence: TGCAGCGTTGAAGGGCAGCCCGGCGTGCAGTACTTC. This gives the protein CSVEGQPGVQYF.

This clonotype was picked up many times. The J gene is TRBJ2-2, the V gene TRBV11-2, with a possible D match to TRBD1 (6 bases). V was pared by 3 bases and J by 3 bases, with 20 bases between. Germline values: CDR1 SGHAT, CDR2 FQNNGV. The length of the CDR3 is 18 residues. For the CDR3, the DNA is TGTGCCAGCAGCTTCCTACCAACAGGGATGGCGTACACCGGGGAGCTGTTTTTT. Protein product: CASSFLPTGMAYTGELFF.

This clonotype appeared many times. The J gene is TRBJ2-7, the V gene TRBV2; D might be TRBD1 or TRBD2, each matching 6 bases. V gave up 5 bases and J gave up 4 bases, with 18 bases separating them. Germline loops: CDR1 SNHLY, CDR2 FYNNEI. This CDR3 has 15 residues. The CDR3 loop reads CASSPEGGRFYEQYF. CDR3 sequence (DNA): TGTGCCAGCAGTCCTGAGGGGGGTCGGTTTTACGAGCAGTACTTC.

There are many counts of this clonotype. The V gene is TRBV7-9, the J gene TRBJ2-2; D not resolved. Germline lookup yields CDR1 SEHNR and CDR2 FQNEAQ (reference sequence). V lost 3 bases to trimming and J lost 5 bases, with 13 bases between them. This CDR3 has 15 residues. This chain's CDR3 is CASSFFASPTGELFF. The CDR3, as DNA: TGTGCCAGCAGCTTCTTCGCCAGTCCGACCGGGGAGCTGTTTTTT.